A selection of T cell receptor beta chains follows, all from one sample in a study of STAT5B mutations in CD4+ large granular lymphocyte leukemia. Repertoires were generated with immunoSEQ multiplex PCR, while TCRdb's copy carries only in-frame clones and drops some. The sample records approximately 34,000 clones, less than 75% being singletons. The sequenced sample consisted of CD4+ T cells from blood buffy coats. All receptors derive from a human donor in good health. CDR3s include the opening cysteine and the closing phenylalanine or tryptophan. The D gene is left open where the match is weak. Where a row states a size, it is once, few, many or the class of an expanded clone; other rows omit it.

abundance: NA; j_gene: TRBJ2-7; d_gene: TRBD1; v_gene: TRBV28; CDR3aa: CASEADRGPSSYEQYF; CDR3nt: TGTGCCAGCGAAGCGGACAGGGGGCCAAGCTCCTACGAGCAGTACTTC
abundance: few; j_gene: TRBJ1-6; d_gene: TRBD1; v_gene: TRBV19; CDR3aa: CASLGQAFGSYNSPLHF; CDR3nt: TGTGCCAGTCTCGGACAGGCCTTTGGATCCTATAATTCACCCCTCCACTTT
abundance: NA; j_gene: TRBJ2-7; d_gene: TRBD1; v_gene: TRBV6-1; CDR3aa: CASRPGQRMVGEQYF; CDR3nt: TGTGCCAGCAGGCCGGGACAGAGAATGGTCGGCGAGCAGTACTTC
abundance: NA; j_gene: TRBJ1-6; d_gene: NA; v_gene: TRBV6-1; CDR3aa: CASRKIGALFHF; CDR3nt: TGTGCCAGCAGGAAGATAGGGGCTTTGTTCCACTTT
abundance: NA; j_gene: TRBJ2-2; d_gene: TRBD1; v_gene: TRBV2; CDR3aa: CASTFEGTGSGELFF; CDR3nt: TGTGCCAGCACCTTCGAGGGGACAGGGAGCGGGGAGCTGTTTTTT
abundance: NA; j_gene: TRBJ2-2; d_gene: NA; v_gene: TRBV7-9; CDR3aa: CASRLGIPGELFF; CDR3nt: TGTGCCAGCAGACTTGGGATTCCCGGGGAGCTGTTTTTT
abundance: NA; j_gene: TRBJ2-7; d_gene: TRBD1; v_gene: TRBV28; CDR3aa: CASSSGQGANEQYF; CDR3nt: TGTGCCAGCAGCTCTGGACAGGGGGCGAACGAGCAGTACTTC
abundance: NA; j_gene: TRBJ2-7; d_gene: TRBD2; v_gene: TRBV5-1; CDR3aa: CASSLVQGTSHEQYF; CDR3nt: TGCGCCAGCAGCTTGGTTCAGGGGACTAGTCACGAGCAGTACTTC
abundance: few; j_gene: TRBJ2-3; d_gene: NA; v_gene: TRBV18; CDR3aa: CASSGSGTDTQYF; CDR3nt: TGTGCCAGCTCTGGATCCGGCACAGATACGCAGTATTTT
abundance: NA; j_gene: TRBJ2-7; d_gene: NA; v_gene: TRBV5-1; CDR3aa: CASSGRTASSYEQYF; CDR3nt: TGCGCCAGCAGCGGTAGGACAGCCAGCTCCTACGAGCAGTACTTC
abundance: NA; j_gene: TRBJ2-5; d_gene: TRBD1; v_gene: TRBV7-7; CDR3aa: CASSLYWQGARETQYF; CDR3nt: TGTGCCAGCAGCTTATATTGGCAGGGGGCGAGAGAGACCCAGTACTTC
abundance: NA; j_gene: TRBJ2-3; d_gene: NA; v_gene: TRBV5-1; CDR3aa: CASSPGQSTDTQYF; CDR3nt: TGCGCCAGCAGCCCTGGACAGAGCACAGATACGCAGTATTTT
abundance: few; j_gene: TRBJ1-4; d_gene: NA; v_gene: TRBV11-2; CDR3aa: CASSLGRNEKLFF; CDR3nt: TGTGCCAGCAGCTTAGGACGGAATGAAAAACTGTTTTTT
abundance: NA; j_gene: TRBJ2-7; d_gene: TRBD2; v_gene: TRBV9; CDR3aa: CASSVVAGGPGEQYF; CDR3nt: TGTGCCAGCAGCGTAGTAGCGGGGGGGCCGGGTGAGCAGTACTTC
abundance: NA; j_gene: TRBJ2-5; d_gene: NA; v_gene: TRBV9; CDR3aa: CASSVGGGRPIQETQYF; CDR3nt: TGTGCCAGCAGCGTGGGCGGGGGCCGCCCCATCCAAGAGACCCAGTACTTC
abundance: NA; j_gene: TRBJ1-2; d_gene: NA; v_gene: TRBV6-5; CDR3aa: CASSLASRYGYTF; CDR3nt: TGTGCCAGCAGTCTGGCCAGCCGATATGGCTACACCTTC
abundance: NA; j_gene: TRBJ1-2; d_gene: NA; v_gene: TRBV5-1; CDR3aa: CASSLEGLNYGYTF; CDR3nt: TGCGCCAGCAGCTTGGAAGGGCTTAACTATGGCTACACCTTC
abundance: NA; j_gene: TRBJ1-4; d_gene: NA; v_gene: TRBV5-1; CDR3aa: CASRETAYEKLFF; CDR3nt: TGCGCCAGCAGAGAGACAGCATATGAAAAACTGTTTTTT
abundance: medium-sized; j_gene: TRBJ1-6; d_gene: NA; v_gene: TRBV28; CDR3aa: CASSRGILGTLHF; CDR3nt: TGTGCCAGCAGTCGGGGGATATTGGGGACCCTCCACTTT
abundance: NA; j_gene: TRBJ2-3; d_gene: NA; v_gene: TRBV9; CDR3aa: CASSALTDTQYF; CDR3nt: TGTGCCAGCAGCGCCCTCACAGATACGCAGTATTTT
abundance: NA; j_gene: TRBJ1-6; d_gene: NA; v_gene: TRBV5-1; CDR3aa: CASSLGMNSPLHF; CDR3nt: TGCGCCAGCAGCTTGGGTATGAATTCACCCCTCCACTTT
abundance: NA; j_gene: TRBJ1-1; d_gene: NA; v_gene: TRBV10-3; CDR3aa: CAISELAVSFYTEAFF; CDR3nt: TGTGCCATCAGTGAGTTAGCAGTGAGCTTCTACACTGAAGCTTTCTTT
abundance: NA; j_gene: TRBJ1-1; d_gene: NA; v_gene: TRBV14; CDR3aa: CASSLNTEAFF; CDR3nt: TGTGCCAGCAGCCTAAACACTGAAGCTTTCTTT
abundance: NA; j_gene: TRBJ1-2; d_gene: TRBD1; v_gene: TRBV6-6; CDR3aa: CASSKGTADNYGYTF; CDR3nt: TGTGCCAGCAGCAAAGGGACAGCCGATAACTATGGCTACACCTTC
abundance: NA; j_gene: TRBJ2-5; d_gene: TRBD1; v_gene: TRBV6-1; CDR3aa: CASSRDRETQYF; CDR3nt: TGTGCCAGCAGTCGGGACAGAGAGACCCAGTACTTC
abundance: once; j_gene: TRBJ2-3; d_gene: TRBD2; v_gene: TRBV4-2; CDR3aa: CASSQAGGSGGSGVDTQYF; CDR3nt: TGTGCCAGCAGCCAAGCCGGAGGAAGCGGGGGATCGGGGGTTGATACGCAGTATTTT
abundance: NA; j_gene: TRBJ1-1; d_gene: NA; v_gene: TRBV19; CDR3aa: CASSIGALGTEAFF; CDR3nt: TGTGCCAGTAGTATTGGAGCACTGGGCACTGAAGCTTTCTTT
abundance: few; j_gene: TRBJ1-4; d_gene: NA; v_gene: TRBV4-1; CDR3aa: CASSQVFGVTEKLFF; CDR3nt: TGCGCCAGCAGCCAAGTGTTCGGGGTAACTGAAAAACTGTTTTTT
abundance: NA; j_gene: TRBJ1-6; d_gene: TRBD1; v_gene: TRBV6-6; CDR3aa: CASSYYPGQPNSPLHF; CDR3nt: TGTGCCAGCAGTTATTATCCGGGACAGCCAAATTCACCCCTCCACTTT
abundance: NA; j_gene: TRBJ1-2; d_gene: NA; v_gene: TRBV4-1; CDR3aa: CASSQRTDNYGYTF; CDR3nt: TGCGCCAGCAGCCAAAGGACAGACAACTATGGCTACACCTTC